The next 22 T cell receptor beta chains were all read from a single sample in a study of T-cell reconstitution after alpha-beta-depleted transplantation in children. As it was prepared, the TCRbeta library received unique molecular identifiers. Each CDR3 protein gets one entry after TCRdb re-called the PCR reads with MiXCR. The sample records around 500,000 distinct CDR3 sequences, 9.5% to 15% being singletons. This sample comprised PBMCs from the stem cell graft donor, obtained from the stem cell graft. The origin of the receptors is a human donor who donated a stem cell graft to a child with combined immunodeficiency.

The genes are TRBV12-3 or TRBV12-4 and TRBJ2-2; TRBD2 is a possible D gene (6 bases). The CDR3 consists of 12 residues. Trimming pared 8 bases from V and 7 bases from J, leaving 11 bases between. The CDR3 here is CASYGSYGELFF. In nucleotides, the CDR3 is TGTGCCAGCTACGGGAGTTACGGGGAGCTGTTTTTT.

This clonotype was detected once. No conserved phenylalanine or tryptophan ends this CDR3, so it is likely a read error. V usage is TRBV5-1 and J usage is TRBJ1-1; D not resolved. V lost 3 bases, J lost 4 bases, and 10 bases lay in between. The CDR3 covers 13 residues. Germline loops: CDR1 SGHRS, CDR2 YFSETQ. The CDR3 is CASSSTIGTEAFS. The DNA for the CDR3 is TGCGCCAGCAGCTCGACTATTGGCACTGAAGCTTTCTCT.

This clonotype was counted ten times or more. The gene calls are TRBV6-1 and TRBJ1-3; no firm D call. V lost 11 bases and J lost 1, with 12 bases in between. In germline, CDR1 is MNHNS, CDR2 SASEGT. CDR3 length: 13 amino acids. CDR3 in amino acids: CAARTESGNTIYF. The CDR3 DNA sequence: TGTGCCGCGAGGACGGAATCTGGAAACACCATATATTTT.

The chain has TRBV6-5 and TRBJ1-2; D call uncertain. V lost 0 bases, J lost 2 bases, and 4 bases lay in between. CDR1 is MNHEY and CDR2 is SVGAGI in the germline V gene. This CDR3 spans 13 amino acids. CDR3: CASSYSKNYGYTF. DNA for the CDR3: TGTGCCAGCAGTTACTCAAAAAACTATGGCTACACCTTC.

This clonotype was detected ten times or more. The chain employs TRBV12-3 or TRBV12-4 and TRBJ1-1; D not certain. CDR3 size: 14 residues. Between the trimmed V and J ends, which lost 0 bases and 11 bases, there was a span of 16 bases. In nucleotides, the CDR3 is TGTGCCAGCAGTTTAGCGGAGGGCAGAGGAGGGGCTTTCTTT. This translates into CASSLAEGRGGAFF.

The sample holds many counts of this clonotype. This chain connects TRBV10-3 to TRBJ2-2; D is ambiguous. The CDR3 contains 13 residues. V was cut by 2 bases and J by 6 bases, with 7 bases left in between. Germline V gives CDR1 ENHRY, CDR2 SYGVKD. The CDR3 loop is CAISELVAGELFF. DNA for the CDR3: TGTGCCATCAGTGAGCTAGTTGCCGGGGAGCTGTTTTTT.

This rearrangement joins TRBV20-1 to TRBJ2-5; 7 nucleotides match TRBD1. The germline V gene has CDR1 DFQATT and CDR2 SNEGSKA (reference sequence). There are 14 residues in the CDR3. The junction had 7 bases not matched to a gene; V was cut back by 6 bases and J by 0 bases. CDR3 coding DNA: TGCAGTGCGGATCGGACAGGAGACCAAGAGACCCAGTACTTC. It yields the protein CSADRTGDQETQYF.

This clonotype was counted between two and nine times. It may be a read error: a sequence one base away is much more abundant. The V gene is TRBV12-3 or TRBV12-4, the J gene TRBJ2-3; TRBD2 aligns across 7 bases. With V trimmed by 5 bases and J by 0 bases, 2 bases remained unmatched. CDR3 size: 14 residues. The CDR3 nucleotides are TGTGCCAGCAGTGGTAGCGGGAGCACAGATACGCAGTATTTT. Residues: CASSGSGSTDTQYF.

This chain links TRBV20-1 with TRBJ1-3; D is undetermined. CDR3 length: 13 residues. CDR1 DFQATT and CDR2 SNEGSKA come from the germline V gene (reference sequence). With 5 bases removed from V and 0 bases from J, the gap between germline ends came to 8 bases. CDR3 residues: CSAPQASGNTIYF. DNA for the CDR3: TGCAGTGCTCCGCAGGCCTCTGGAAACACCATATATTTT.

The table lists this clonotype with a few counts. This chain's CDR3 is CASSLALSLVLRGNEQFF. CDR3 DNA: TGTGCCAGCAGCTTGGCTTTGTCGTTGGTTTTAAGGGGCAATGAGCAGTTCTTC. The chain combines TRBV5-6 with TRBJ2-1, with a tentative D call TRBD1 (5 bases). Trimming pared 0 bases from V and 6 bases from J, leaving 22 bases between. The CDR3 consists of 18 residues. Germline V gives CDR1 SGHDT, CDR2 YYEEEE.

Ten or more counts support this clonotype. The V call is TRBV12-3 or TRBV12-4, the J call TRBJ1-3; D is unresolved. The CDR3 extends over 15 amino acids. Trimming stripped 2 bases from V and 0 bases from J, with 8 bases between. CDR3 protein: CASSLRASSGNTIYF. CDR3 in DNA: TGTGCCAGCAGTTTAAGGGCCTCCTCTGGAAACACCATATATTTT.

This chain joins TRBV28 and TRBJ2-3, with 8 bases matching TRBD2. J gave up 5 bases and V 5 bases, and 15 bases lay outside the gene matches. The germline gives CDR1 MDHEN, CDR2 SYDVKM. The CDR3 contains 17 residues. The CDR3 reads CASSRGSVSGGLDTQYF. DNA of the CDR3: TGTGCCAGCAGTCGTGGATCCGTCAGCGGGGGATTAGATACGCAGTATTTT.

This clonotype was seen many times. The gene calls are TRBV28 and TRBJ2-3; 9 bases are shared with TRBD1. Germline V gives CDR1 MDHEN, CDR2 SYDVKM. The CDR3 sequence is 18 residues long. J gave up 2 bases and V 3 bases, and 12 bases lay outside the gene matches. In DNA form, the CDR3 reads TGTGCCAGCAGTTTTTTACTTTCCGGGACAGGGTTCACAGATACGCAGTATTTT. Translating gives CASSFLLSGTGFTDTQYF.

This clonotype was counted at least ten times. The chain couples TRBV5-6 to TRBJ2-1, with D unresolved. The CDR3 is made up of 12 amino acids. CDR1 is SGHDT, CDR2 YYEEEE, per germline. V lost 1 base, J lost 6 bases, and 5 bases lay in between. The DNA of the CDR3 is TGTGCCAGCAGCTTGACAGCCAATGAGCAGTTCTTC. Translated: CASSLTANEQFF.

V gene TRBV12-3 or TRBV12-4 combines with J gene TRBJ2-3; TRBD2 might be the D (5 bases). CDR3 length: 15 amino acids. Trimming took off 6 bases at V and 1 base at J, with 14 bases between the two ends. The DNA of the CDR3 is TGTGCCAGCAGCCCCGAAAGCGGCCGCACAGATACGCAGTATTTT. This codes for CASSPESGRTDTQYF.

The V call is TRBV5-6, the J call TRBJ2-2; D is possibly TRBD2 (6 bases). The germline V and J ends were trimmed by 2 bases and 0 bases, with 8 bases remaining between them. CDR1 SGHDT and CDR2 YYEEEE come from the germline V gene. The CDR3 totals 15 residues. In nucleotides, the CDR3 is TGTGCCAGCAGCTTATGGGGGGCGAACACCGGGGAGCTGTTTTTT. Its protein is CASSLWGANTGELFF. The whole variable domain, remainder taken from reference TRBV5-6 and TRBJ2-2, is DAGVTQSPTHLIKTRGQQVTLRCSPKSGHDTVSWYQQALGQGPQFIFQYYEEEERQRGNFPDRFSGHQFPNYSSELNVNALLLGDSALYLCASSLWGANTGELFFGEGSRLTVL.

The chain carries TRBV20-1 and TRBJ1-1; weak D call: TRBD1 (5 bases). The V end lost 4 bases, the J end lost 13 bases, and 16 bases lay between the germline ends. Germline CDR1 reads DFQATT; CDR2 reads SNEGSKA (reference sequence). The CDR3 length is 11 residues. In nucleotides, the CDR3 is TGCAGTGCTATGACCTCGACAGAGGGTTTCTTT. Translated, it gives CSAMTSTEGFF.

This clonotype has a handful of counts. The chain couples TRBV6-5 to TRBJ1-3; D remains unclear. There are 15 residues in the CDR3. The V end was cut by 4 bases, the J end by 0 bases, with 10 bases between. CDR1 is MNHEY and CDR2 is SVGAGI in the germline V gene. The CDR3 spells CASSSRQVSGNTIYF. The CDR3 DNA reads TGTGCCAGCAGTTCAAGGCAGGTCTCTGGAAACACCATATATTTT.

This clonotype was counted ten times or more. The chain uses TRBV10-3 and TRBJ2-1; D gene ambiguous. V was clipped by 8 bases and J by 0 bases, with 14 bases between them. The CDR3 is 15 residues long. Germline loops: CDR1 ENHRY, CDR2 SYGVKD. The chain's CDR3 is CAIGFLISSYNEQFF. The CDR3 DNA is TGTGCCATCGGGTTTTTAATTAGCTCCTACAATGAGCAGTTCTTC.

CDR3 coding DNA: TGTGCCAGCAGAGGACAGGGGCGAGAGACCCAGTACTTC. Translated, it gives CASRGQGRETQYF. The chain uses TRBV28 and TRBJ2-5; 9 positions match TRBD1. J gave up 4 bases and V 6 bases, and 3 bases lay outside the gene matches. CDR1 and CDR2 from the germline V gene are MDHEN and SYDVKM. This CDR3 is built from 13 residues.

The chain couples TRBV4-2 to TRBJ2-7, with 9 bases matching TRBD1. Trimming at V came to 8 bases and at J to 0 bases, leaving 5 bases not matched to a gene. The CDR3 has 14 residues. CDR1 and CDR2 from the germline V gene are LGHNA and YNFKEQ. The CDR3 bases are TGTGCCAGCCGTGGGGACAGGGACTCCTACGAGCAGTACTTC. This encodes CASRGDRDSYEQYF.

In this sample, this clonotype turned up many times. V usage is TRBV20-1 and J usage is TRBJ2-1; 12 bases match TRBD2. Germline values: CDR1 DFQATT, CDR2 SNEGSKA (reference sequence). This CDR3 has 16 residues. J lost 5 bases, V lost 3 bases, and 8 bases had no gene match. The CDR3 coding sequence is TGCAGTGCTAGGGGACTAGCGGGCTCGGGAAACAATGAGCAGTTCTTC. Translation: CSARGLAGSGNNEQFF.